Sequencing of this TCR beta chain was carried out in a study of cytomegalovirus exposure and HLA in healthy donors. Study-wide findings and caveats: Reports indicate that TCR beta sequences accurately predicted the HLA-A and HLA-B alleles of most subjects.

This clone was counted a few times. The antigen remains undetermined. The PCR used 60 Vbeta and 13 Jbeta primers. Profiling relied on immunoSEQ multiplex PCR, and the TCRdb table lists in-frame clones only, not all of them. Among about 220,000 clones listed, approximately 88% were seen once. Germline CDR1 reads MGHRA; CDR2 reads YSYEKL. With 5 bases clipped from V and 0 bases from J, the junction kept 3 bases outside the gene matches. This CDR3 spans 14 amino acids. The receptor was derived from a boy aged 2 to 10 in good health and CMV-seronegative. The chain is built from TRBV4-1 and TRBJ2-7; 8 bases are a match to TRBD1. Source material: PBMCs. DNA of the CDR3: TGCGCCAGCAGCGACAGGGGACCCTCCTACGAGCAGTACTTC. Amino acids: CASSDRGPSYEQYF.